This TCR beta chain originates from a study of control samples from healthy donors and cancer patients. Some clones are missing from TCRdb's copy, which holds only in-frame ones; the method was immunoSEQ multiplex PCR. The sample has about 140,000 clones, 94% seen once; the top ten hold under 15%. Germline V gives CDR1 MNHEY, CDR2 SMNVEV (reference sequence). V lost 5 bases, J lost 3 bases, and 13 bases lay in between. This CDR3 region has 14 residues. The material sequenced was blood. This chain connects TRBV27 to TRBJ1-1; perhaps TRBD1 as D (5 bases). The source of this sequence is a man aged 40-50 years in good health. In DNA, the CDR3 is TGTGCCAGCAGTATGGGGGACCCCTACACTGAAGCTTTCTTT. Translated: CASSMGDPYTEAFF.